This T cell receptor (beta chain) derives from a study of cytomegalovirus exposure and HLA in healthy donors. The PCR had 60 Vbeta and 13 Jbeta primers. Assay: immunoSEQ multiplex PCR; the TCRdb copy retains only in-frame clones and omits some. The data contain about 140,000 clones, approximately 70% of them singletons. CDR1 and CDR2 (germline): GTSNPN, SVGIG (reference sequence). This CDR3 comprises 13 residues. V lost 4 bases, J lost 5 bases, and 14 bases lay in between. The origin of this receptor is a young woman in good health and CMV-seronegative. V is TRBV30 and J is TRBJ2-5, with TRBD2 as a possible D gene (6 bases). The sample comprised PBMCs. CDR3 residues: CAWTRDFGETQYF. CDR3 DNA sequence: TGTGCCTGGACCCGGGACTTCGGGGAGACCCAGTACTTC.